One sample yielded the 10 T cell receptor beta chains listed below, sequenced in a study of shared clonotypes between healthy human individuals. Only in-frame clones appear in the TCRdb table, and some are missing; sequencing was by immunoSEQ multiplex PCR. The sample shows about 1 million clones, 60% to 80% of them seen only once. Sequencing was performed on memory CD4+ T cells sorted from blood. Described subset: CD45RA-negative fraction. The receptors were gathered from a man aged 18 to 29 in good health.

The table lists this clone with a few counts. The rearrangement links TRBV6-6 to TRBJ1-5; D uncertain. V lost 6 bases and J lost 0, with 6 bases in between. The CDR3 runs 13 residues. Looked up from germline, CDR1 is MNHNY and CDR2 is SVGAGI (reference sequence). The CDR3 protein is CASSLDSNQPQHF. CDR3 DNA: TGTGCCAGCAGCCTAGATAGCAATCAGCCCCAGCATTTT.

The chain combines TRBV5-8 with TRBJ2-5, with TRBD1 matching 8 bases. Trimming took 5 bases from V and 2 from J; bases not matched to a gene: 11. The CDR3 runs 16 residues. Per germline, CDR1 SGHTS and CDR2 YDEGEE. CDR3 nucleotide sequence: TGTGCCAGCAGTATTGGACAGGGAGGTGGGCAAGAGACCCAGTACTTC. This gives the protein CASSIGQGGGQETQYF.

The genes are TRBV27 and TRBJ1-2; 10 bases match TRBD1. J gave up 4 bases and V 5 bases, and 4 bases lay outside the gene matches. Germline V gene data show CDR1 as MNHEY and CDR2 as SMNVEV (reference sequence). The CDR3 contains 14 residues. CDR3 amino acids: CASSRQGASYGYTF. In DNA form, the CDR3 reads TGTGCCAGCAGTAGACAGGGGGCCTCCTATGGCTACACCTTC.

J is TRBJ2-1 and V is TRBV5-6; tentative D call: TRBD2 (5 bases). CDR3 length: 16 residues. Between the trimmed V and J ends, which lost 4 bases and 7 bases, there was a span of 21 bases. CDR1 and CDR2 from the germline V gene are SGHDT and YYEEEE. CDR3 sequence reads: CASSETSRALWNEQFF. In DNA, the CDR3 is TGTGCCAGCAGCGAAACCTCGAGGGCTTTATGGAATGAGCAGTTCTTC.

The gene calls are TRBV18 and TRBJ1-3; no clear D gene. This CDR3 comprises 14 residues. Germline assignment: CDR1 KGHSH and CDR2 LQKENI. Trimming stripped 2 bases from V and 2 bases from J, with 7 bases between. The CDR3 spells CASSPYSAGNTIYF. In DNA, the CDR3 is TGTGCCAGCTCACCATACAGTGCTGGAAACACCATATATTTT. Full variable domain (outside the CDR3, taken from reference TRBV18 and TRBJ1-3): NAGVMQNPRHLVRRRGQEARLRCSPMKGHSHVYWYRQLPEEGLKFMVYLQKENIIDESGMPKERFSAEFPKEGPSILRIQQVVRGDSAAYFCASSPYSAGNTIYFGEGSWLTVV.

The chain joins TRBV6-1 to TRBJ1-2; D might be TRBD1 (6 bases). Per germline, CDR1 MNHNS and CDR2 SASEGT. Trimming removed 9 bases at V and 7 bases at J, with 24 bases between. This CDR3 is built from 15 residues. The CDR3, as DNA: TGTGCCAGTTTCGGGGGCGTTGGGGGTCGCACTGGCTACACCTTC. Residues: CASFGGVGGRTGYTF.

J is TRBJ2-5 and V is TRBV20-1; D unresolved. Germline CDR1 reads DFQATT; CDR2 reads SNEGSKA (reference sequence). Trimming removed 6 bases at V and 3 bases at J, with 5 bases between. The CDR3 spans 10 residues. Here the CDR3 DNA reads TGCAGTGCGAATAAAGAGACCCAGTACTTC. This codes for CSANKETQYF.

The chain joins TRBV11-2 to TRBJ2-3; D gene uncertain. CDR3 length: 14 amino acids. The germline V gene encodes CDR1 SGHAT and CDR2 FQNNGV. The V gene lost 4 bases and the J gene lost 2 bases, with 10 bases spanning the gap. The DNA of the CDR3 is TGTGCCAGCAGCTCCCGTGGGTCCACAGATACGCAGTATTTT. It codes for CASSSRGSTDTQYF.

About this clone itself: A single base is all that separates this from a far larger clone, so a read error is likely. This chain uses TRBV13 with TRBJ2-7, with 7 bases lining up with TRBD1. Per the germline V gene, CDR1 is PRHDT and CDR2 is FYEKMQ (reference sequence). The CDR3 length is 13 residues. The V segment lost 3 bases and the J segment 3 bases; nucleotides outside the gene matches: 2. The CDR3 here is CASSLGQSYEQYF. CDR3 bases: TGTGCCAGCAGCTTGGGACAGAGCTACGAGCAGTACTTC.

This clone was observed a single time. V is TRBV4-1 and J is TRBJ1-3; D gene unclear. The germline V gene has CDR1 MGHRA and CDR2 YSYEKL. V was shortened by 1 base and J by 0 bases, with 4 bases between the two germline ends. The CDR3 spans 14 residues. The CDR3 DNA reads TGCGCCAGCAGCCAAGGCATCTCTGGAAACACCATATATTTT. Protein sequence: CASSQGISGNTIYF.